This TCR beta chain came from a study of blood T cell repertoires in COVID-19. Study overall: Acute and convalescent COVID-19 specimens originated in the United States, Italy and Spain. T cells, B-cell-depleted T cells, or PBMCs provided the cDNA or gDNA that served as material.

Authors' processing steps: Amplifying reference gene primers gave estimates of nucleated cell counts. Sequencing used immunoSEQ multiplex PCR; TCRdb keeps in-frame clones, though not all of them. The V and J calls and the clone size are those of that table, but D and trimming were determined from the DNA. The data contain more than 95,000 clones, roughly 80% of them singletons. This clonotype was sampled from a woman between 70 and 85 years old with acute or convalescent COVID-19. Sequenced: peripheral blood.

The CDR3 nucleotides are TGTGCCAGCAGCTTCCGACAGGGCGCCGCGGGGTCGGAGACCCAGTACTTC. Translated: CASSFRQGAAGSETQYF. The rearrangement links TRBV7-9 to TRBJ2-5, with D tentatively TRBD1 (7 bases). Between the trimmed V and J ends, which lost 3 bases and 5 bases, there was a span of 22 bases. CDR3 length: 17 amino acids. Germline CDR1 reads SEHNR; CDR2 reads FQNEAQ (reference sequence).